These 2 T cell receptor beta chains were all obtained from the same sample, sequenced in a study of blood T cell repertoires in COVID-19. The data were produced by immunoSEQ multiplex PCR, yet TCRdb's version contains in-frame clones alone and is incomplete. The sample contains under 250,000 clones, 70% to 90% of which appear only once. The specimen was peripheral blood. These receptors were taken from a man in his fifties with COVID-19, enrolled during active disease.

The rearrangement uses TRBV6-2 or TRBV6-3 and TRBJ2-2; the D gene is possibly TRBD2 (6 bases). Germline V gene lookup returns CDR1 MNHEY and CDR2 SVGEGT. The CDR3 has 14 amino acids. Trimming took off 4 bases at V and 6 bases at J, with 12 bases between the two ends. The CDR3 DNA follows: TGTGCCAGCAGTTGGTGGAGGGGAGCCGGGGAGCTGTTTTTT. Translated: CASSWWRGAGELFF.

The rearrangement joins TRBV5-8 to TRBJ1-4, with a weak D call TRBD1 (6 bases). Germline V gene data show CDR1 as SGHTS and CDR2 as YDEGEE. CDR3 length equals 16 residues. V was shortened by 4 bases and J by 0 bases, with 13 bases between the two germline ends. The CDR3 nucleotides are TGTGCCAGCAGCCCCGGGGGGGGCTCAACTAATGAAAAACTGTTTTTT. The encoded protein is CASSPGGGSTNEKLFF.